This TCR beta chain was sequenced during a study of T cells after yellow fever vaccination. TCRdb re-derived calls from the 5' RACE reads in MiXCR, one entry per CDR3 protein. The sample contains about 240,000 distinct CDR3 sequences, around 7% of which appear only once. This clonotype was seen a few times. The CDR3 runs to 15 residues. Germline-derived CDR1 and CDR2 are MNHEY and SMNVEV (reference sequence). V was shortened by 5 bases and J by 15 bases, with 26 bases between the two germline ends. The source material was CD4+ T cells sorted from PBMCs, sampled 15 days after the yellow fever booster vaccination. The origin of this receptor is a young man who received the YFV17D yellow fever vaccine. This rearrangement joins TRBV27 to TRBJ2-1; possibly TRBD1 for D (7 bases). The CDR3 spells CASSQRALGGGGAFF. CDR3 sequence (DNA): TGTGCCAGCAGTCAACGGGCCCTAGGAGGGGGCGGTGCGTTCTTC.